This entry features one T cell receptor (beta chain) sequence. Sequencing ends 3 residues short of the CDR3 end; the germline J gene provides the rest. TCRdb's copy holds only in-frame clones and misses some; the assay was immunoSEQ multiplex PCR. The listing records 20,000 to 25,000 clones. This sample is drawn from a study of T cells in women clearing cervical HPV infection. Each participant carried one incident cervical HPV16 infection only. Per germline, CDR1 MDHEN and CDR2 SYDVKM. The V gene lost 5 bases and the J gene lost 2 bases, with 16 bases spanning the gap. The CDR3 runs 15 residues. Sequencing input: blood buffy coat. The source of this sequence is a woman between 18 and 70 years old with a cervical HPV16 infection that either progressed to CIN3+ or cleared (not recorded which). The chain joins TRBV28 to TRBJ2-7; D possibly corresponds to TRBD2 (6 bases). The CDR3 sequence: CASSPPGGIPYEQYF. Incomplete CDR3 DNA: TGTGCCAGCAGTCCGCCAGGCGGGATCCCCTACGAG.